This T cell receptor (beta chain) was recovered during a study of blood T cell repertoires in COVID-19. The overall study: The cDNA or gDNA used as material had been derived from T cells, B-cell-depleted T cells, or PBMCs.

CDR1 MDHEN and CDR2 SYDVKM come from the germline V gene. V was pared by 7 bases and J by 8 bases, with 10 bases of the junction left unmatched. The CDR3 is 14 amino acids. Per the original data handling: Counts of nucleated cells, estimated from reference gene primer amplification, were obtained. The assay was immunoSEQ multiplex PCR, and TCRdb's table has in-frame clones only and misses some. The V and J calls and the clone size are those of that table, but D and trimming were determined from the DNA. The table records a few hundred thousand clones, 70% to 90% of them present only once. The origin of this receptor is a woman aged 45-65 years with active or convalescent COVID-19. This chain joins TRBV28 and TRBJ2-1; TRBD1 matches at 8 bases. Sequencing input: peripheral blood. Written as DNA, the CDR3 is TGTGCCAGCACCGGAGACAGGGGTGTGTATGAGCAGTTCTTC. Residues: CASTGDRGVYEQFF.